A selection of T cell receptor beta chains follows, all from one sample in a study of blood T cell repertoires in COVID-19. Here immunoSEQ multiplex PCR was the method, and the copy in TCRdb shows in-frame clones only, minus some. The sample lists about 240,000 clones, approximately 83% occurring once. Material: peripheral blood. The receptors shown here come from a man aged 25 to 45 who had recovered from COVID-19. Both conserved end residues are part of each CDR3. A D gene is named only where the DNA matches it firmly. Some rows mark clone size as missing; the rest say once, few, many or name a class of expanded clone.

v_gene,d_gene,j_gene,abundance,CDR3nt,CDR3aa
TRBV6-6,-,TRBJ2-3,once,TGTGCCAGCAGTTACTCAGGACGGGGGAATACAGATACGCAGTATTTT,CASSYSGRGNTDTQYF
TRBV7-9,-,TRBJ1-1,few,TGTGCCAGCAGCCTCCATCAAGACAGGCCCGAGGAAGCTTTCTTT,CASSLHQDRPEEAFF
TRBV6-5,TRBD1,TRBJ1-1,once,TGTGCCAGCAGTCCGGGGACAGTCGACGGCCCTGAAGCTTTCTTT,CASSPGTVDGPEAFF
TRBV10-3,TRBD2,TRBJ2-1,-,TGTGCCATCAGTGTCGGACTAGTGAATGAGCAGTTCTTC,CAISVGLVNEQFF
TRBV3-1/TRBV3-2,-,TRBJ1-4,-,TGTGCCAGCAGCCAAGCCCCAGGGCAGCGCTCAACTAATGAAAAACTGTTTTTT,CASSQAPGQRSTNEKLFF
TRBV4-1,-,TRBJ1-5,-,TGCGCCAGCAGCCAGGTCAGGGGTCAGCCCCAGCATTTT,CASSQVRGQPQHF
TRBV27,TRBD2,TRBJ2-3,-,TGTGCCAGCAGTACACTCGGGACTAACACAGATACGCAGTATTTT,CASSTLGTNTDTQYF
TRBV27,TRBD1,TRBJ1-1,few,TGTGCCAGCAGTTTCAGGGGGACTGAAGCTTTCTTT,CASSFRGTEAFF
TRBV2,-,TRBJ2-3,-,TGTGCCAGCAGTGCACTTAGGGGGACAGATACGCAGTATTTT,CASSALRGTDTQYF
TRBV7-2,-,TRBJ2-3,-,TGTGCCAGCAGCTTAGTGGGGCTAGGGGTTGATACGCAGTATTTT,CASSLVGLGVDTQYF
TRBV7-8,TRBD1,TRBJ1-5,-,TGTGCCAGCAGCTTATTGGGACCAGGGGGACTAGGGAATCAGCCCCAGCATTTT,CASSLLGPGGLGNQPQHF
TRBV24-1,TRBD1,TRBJ2-2,-,TGTGCCACCAGTGCTCCCTCCGGACAGGGGGCTTCCGGGGAGCTGTTTTTT,CATSAPSGQGASGELFF
TRBV6-1,-,TRBJ2-7,-,TGTGCCAGCAGTGAATACGGACAGTCCTACGAGCAGTACTTC,CASSEYGQSYEQYF
TRBV14,-,TRBJ2-3,-,TGTGCCAGCAGCCAAGCGCAGGATACGCAGTATTTT,CASSQAQDTQYF
TRBV3-1/TRBV3-2,TRBD1,TRBJ2-1,-,TGTGCCAGCAGCCCCTTGACCGGACAGGGAGGAAATGAGCAGTTCTTC,CASSPLTGQGGNEQFF